A single sample is the source of the 5 T cell receptor beta chains below, sequenced in a study of T-cell memory formation after mild COVID-19. Using its own MiXCR run on the 5' RACE reads, TCRdb lists one record per CDR3 protein. The repertoire has about 340,000 distinct CDR3 sequences, roughly 19% of them found once; the top ten carry around 20%. The sequenced material came from PBMCs or a T cell subset sorted from them (not recorded which). Source of these receptors: a man in his late teens or twenties who had mild COVID-19 (a few samples of this study predate the infection). Cell type and time point are not known.

The chain has TRBV7-9 and TRBJ1-1; tentatively, D is TRBD1 (5 bases). Germline CDR1 reads SEHNR; CDR2 reads FQNEAQ (reference sequence). Trimming shortened V by 5 bases and J by 1 base, and 11 bases separated the two germline ends. CDR3 length equals 14 residues. CDR3 amino acids: CASSRGRRNTEAFF. In DNA, the CDR3 is TGTGCCAGCAGCCGGGGACGACGGAACACTGAAGCTTTCTTT.

V and J are TRBV7-8 and TRBJ2-5, with D uncertain. The CDR3 spans 15 residues. The germline gives CDR1 SGHVS, CDR2 FQNEAQ. Trimming shortened V by 5 bases and J by 4 bases, and 17 bases separated the two germline ends. The CDR3 bases are TGTGCCAGCAGCAAAAGGGTATCGGCGCCAGAGACCCAGTACTTC. Translated: CASSKRVSAPETQYF.

The chain is built from TRBV20-1 and TRBJ2-7; TRBD1 agrees at 8 bases. CDR1 is DFQATT, CDR2 SNEGSKA, per germline (reference sequence). The CDR3 runs to 14 residues. Losses at the gene ends were 4 bases for V and 3 bases for J; bases not matched to a gene: 8. CDR3 in DNA: TGCAGTGCTACCCGGACAGGGAGGCTCTACGAGCAGTACTTC. It is translated as CSATRTGRLYEQYF.

The chain joins TRBV2 to TRBJ2-1; 7 bases fit TRBD2. The length of the CDR3 is 14 residues. Germline assignment: CDR1 SNHLY and CDR2 FYNNEI. The V segment lost 6 bases and the J segment 9 bases; nucleotides outside the gene matches: 11. The CDR3 loop is CASRDRTRSSEQFF. In DNA form, the CDR3 reads TGTGCCAGCAGGGACCGGACTAGGTCTAGTGAGCAGTTCTTC.

This clonotype has only a few counts. The chain couples TRBV11-2 to TRBJ2-3, with 8 bases matching TRBD2. The CDR3 consists of 14 residues. Germline V lookup: CDR1 SGHAT, CDR2 FQNNGV. V was clipped by 8 bases and J by 6 bases; unmatched bases: 10. The CDR3, as DNA: TGTGCCAGCGTACGAACGGGGGGGCGCGATACGCAGTATTTT. Its protein is CASVRTGGRDTQYF.